This T cell receptor (beta chain) appears in the sequencing data of a study of T cells expressing NK-cell markers (dated by TCRdb to the early 2020s). Background for the entire study: TCR beta-chain repertoires were profiled in sorted CD3+CD56+NKG2C+, CD3+CD56+NKG2C- and CD3+CD56-NKG2C+ T-cell subsets from about 8 donors. The study sequenced eight donors, all healthy volunteers chosen at random: three men and five women. Among the eight sequenced donors, seven were HCMV-seropositive and one was HCMV-seronegative. Libraries were sequenced as 2 x 150 bp reads on Illumina HiSeq 2000/2500, MiSeq or NextSeq.

TCRdb records Illumina HiSeq 2000 as the sequencer. 5'RACE template switching, by which a universal primer site and unique molecular identifiers were added, was used to make TCR beta cDNA libraries. cDNA synthesis was primed from the TCR beta constant segment and was followed by two successive PCR amplification steps. The paper's processing steps were these. MIGEC was used to demultiplex reads and group reads by UMI, and MiTCR was used to assemble and quantify clonotypes. Only TCR cDNA sequences supported by at least two reads were kept to exclude erroneous sequences. The tcR package was used for downstream repertoire analysis, with clonotypes matched between fractions based on CDR3 nucleotide sequence plus V segment. Antigen specificity was annotated against VDJdb with VDJmatch, allowing one amino acid substitution in CDR3. After the reads were reprocessed by TCRdb, one entry was made per CDR3 protein sequence, with no DNA. These V and J calls derive from TCRdb rather than the authors' analysis. This sample's table carries about 300,000 distinct CDR3 sequences. The leading ten clones occupy 4.2% of the sample.

Study-wide conclusions, independent of this receptor: Whether the expanded NKG2C-expressing T cell clones were specific for HCMV antigens was left unclear. Those dominant clonotypes were again the most abundant among CD3+CD56-NKG2C+ cells in several donors, at roughly 25-65%. In roughly six donors, the dominant CD3+CD56+NKG2C+ clonotypes ranked among the top 10 CD8+ clonotypes, making up 1.0-7.0% of CD8+ T cells.

To determine HCMV serostatus, a commercial ELISA kit was used to detect HCMV-specific IgG in serum. Ficoll density gradient centrifugation was used to isolate peripheral blood mononuclear cells from blood. About this clonotype itself: It lacks a known antigen.

According to the germline V gene, CDR1 reads SGHNT and CDR2 reads YENEEA. Reading from cysteine to phenylalanine, the CDR3 counts 15 amino acids. Only the protein sequence is given. The rearranged segments are TRBV11-3 and TRBJ1-1; TCRdb designates TRBD1, a call that cannot be tested without DNA. This TCR was sampled from a woman between 18 and 75 years old in good health. Sequencing was carried out using blood T cells: a sorted CD56 or NKG2C T cell subset, CD4+ or CD8+ T cells, or bulk PBMC T cells (not recorded which). The CDR3 corresponds to CASSSGGKMNTEAFF.